The clone carrying this T cell receptor (beta chain) was seen only a few times. Its target is not known. A single record per CDR3 protein comes from TCRdb applying MiXCR to the 5' RACE reads. The sample shows approximately 510,000 distinct CDR3 sequences, roughly a fifth of them seen only once. The CDR3 is made up of 16 amino acids. V lost 4 bases, J lost 7 bases, and 7 bases stayed unmatched. Germline V gene lookup returns CDR1 MRHNA and CDR2 SNTAGT. The entry originates in a study of T cells after yellow fever vaccination. Study-wide context: Fractions with few cells were prepared using SMART-Seq v4 Ultra Low Input. Findings of the study overall: The presence of abundant clonotypes contaminating from the bulk population was possible in FACS-sorted repertoires. Re-detected after boosting: most primary clones, more than 95% of CD4 and roughly 88% of CD8.

The specimen comprised PBMCs, sampled approximately 20 days after the first yellow fever vaccination. This rearrangement joins TRBV6-4 to TRBJ2-1, with TRBD2 matching over 13 bases. The sequence was collected from a young man who received the YFV17D yellow fever vaccine. DNA for the CDR3: TGTGCCAGCAGTGCTACTAGCGGGGGGGCAGGGAATGAGCAGTTCTTC. This codes for CASSATSGGAGNEQFF.